Detailed here is one T cell receptor (beta chain). This CDR3 comprises 15 residues. Germline V gives CDR1 SGHRS, CDR2 YFSETQ. Trimming took off 7 bases at V and 2 bases at J, with 17 bases between the two ends. This entry is derived from a study of T-cell memory formation after mild COVID-19. MiXCR was run by TCRdb on the 5' RACE reads, yielding one entry per CDR3 protein. Of roughly 130,000 distinct CDR3 sequences in the sample, approximately 5.9% were seen once. The sequenced sample was PBMCs or a T cell subset sorted from them (not recorded which). The chain joins TRBV5-1 to TRBJ2-3; D remains unclear. This receptor was taken from an adult woman who had mild COVID-19 (a few samples of this study predate the infection). Cell type and time point are not known. The CDR3 region is CASADSRRVTDTQYF. CDR3 nucleotides: TGCGCCAGCGCCGACTCGCGTCGAGTCACAGATACGCAGTATTTT.